Listed here is a single T cell receptor beta chain. This sample is drawn from a study of blood T cell repertoires in COVID-19. Per the germline V gene, CDR1 is LGHDT and CDR2 is YNNKEL (reference sequence). Trimming took off 4 bases at V and 4 bases at J, with 15 bases between the two ends. This CDR3 has 15 residues. The table came from immunoSEQ multiplex PCR; TCRdb's copy has only in-frame clones and leaves some out. Of about 220,000 clones listed, 80% to 90% are singletons. The receptor comes from an older woman who had recovered from COVID-19. The sample consisted of peripheral blood. The chain combines TRBV3-1 (or the pseudogene TRBV3-2) with TRBJ2-3, with TRBD2 as a possible D gene (7 bases). The CDR3 region is CASSLLAGAADTQYF. DNA for the CDR3: TGTGCCAGCAGCCTCCTGGCGGGGGCCGCAGATACGCAGTATTTT.